The sequence of this T cell receptor beta chain was determined in a study of CD8 T cells in ankylosing spondylitis. General study results and limits: There was reportedly significant enrichment of clones that were disease-linked in matched ankylosing spondylitis synovial fluid. Reports of some motif variants in reactive arthritis synovial fluid and blood predate this one. Relatively rare in peripheral blood, disease-linked clones were also CD8+. What seemed typical of ankylosing spondylitis blood was a TCR beta motif built from fewer than ten highly homologous variants.

It was by quantitative 5'-RACE with molecular barcodes that TCR beta libraries were made. One entry per CDR3 protein, called by TCRdb with MiXCR from the 5' RACE reads. Of a few hundred thousand distinct CDR3 sequences listed, approximately 17% were seen once; the top ten hold approximately 0.97%. This CDR3 has 14 amino acids. Germline V lookup: CDR1 MNHEY, CDR2 SMNVEV (reference sequence). V shed 6 bases and J shed 2 bases, with 13 bases lying between them. About this clonotype itself: No antigen is known for it.

The chain has TRBV27 and TRBJ2-5; D gene uncertain. The TCR comes from a male donor with ankylosing spondylitis. The specimen sequenced was blood, either unsorted or a sorted T cell fraction (not recorded which). The CDR3: CASRSLNRQETQYF. CDR3 nucleotides: TGTGCCAGCAGGAGCCTTAACCGTCAAGAGACCCAGTACTTC.